This T cell receptor (beta chain) emerged from a study of cytomegalovirus exposure and HLA in healthy donors. Study observations and caveats: Earlier results showed most TCR beta V segments being productive about 87% or about 30% of the time. In a later analysis, specific HLA alleles were associated with 15,000 or so TCR beta sequences at a 0.05 false discovery rate. Per published reports, the classifier diagnosed cytomegalovirus status with high specificity and sensitivity.

Comments on this clone: The antigen is not known.

Nominal health characterized the donors when sampled, though unrecorded immune exposures were likely. Primers included in the PCR were 60 Vbeta and 13 Jbeta primers. Sequencing was performed with immunoSEQ multiplex PCR; in TCRdb, only in-frame clones are kept and a portion is missing. The sample shows about 130,000 clones, more than 80% of them seen only once. The receptor comes from a man aged 25 to 45 in good health and CMV-seronegative. What was sequenced was PBMCs.

The CDR3 is CASSLSSAYNEQFF. CDR3 DNA: TGTGCCAGCTCACTATCCAGCGCGTACAATGAGCAGTTCTTC. The chain recombines TRBV18 with TRBJ2-1; no reliable D call. The CDR3 length is 14 residues. Germline V gives CDR1 KGHSH, CDR2 LQKENI. V was clipped by 4 bases and J by 4 bases, with 11 bases between them.